The 13 T cell receptor beta chains in this list originate from one sample, sequenced in a study of tumor-infiltrating lymphocytes in primary liver carcinoma. Total RNA and DNA came together from about 21-30 mg of bulk tissue without cell sorting. A primer matching the constant region was used to make TCR beta cDNA from approximately 520 ng of total RNA. Generation of the TCR beta libraries relied on three nested multiplex PCR rounds using slightly modified ARM-PCR. Two initial PCR rounds of about 10 cycles each paired TRBV1-TRBV30 forward primers with a C-beta reverse primer. TCRdb recomputed calls from the multiplex PCR reads with MiXCR, one row per CDR3 protein. The table records around 99,000 distinct CDR3 sequences, 68% of them present only once. Sequenced: tumor-adjacent normal liver tissue. Every receptor here comes from a man between 35 and 55 years old with primary liver carcinoma and hepatitis B virus infection.

This clonotype was counted only a few times. This may come from a read error, since a much larger clone is one base off. V usage is TRBV4-1 and J usage is TRBJ2-2, with 13 bases that match TRBD2. The CDR3 consists of 15 residues. CDR1 MGHRA and CDR2 YSYEKL come from the germline V gene. Here the CDR3 reads CASSLLAGGSGVLFF. The CDR3 DNA sequence: TGCGCCAGCAGCCTACTAGCGGGAGGGTCGGGGGTGCTGTTTTTT.

On this clonotype itself: A much larger clone sits a single nucleotide away, making a read error possible. The chain uses TRBV6-6 and TRBJ2-5; 11 bases fit TRBD2. This CDR3 contains 15 residues. Germline-derived CDR1 and CDR2 are MNHNY and SVGAGI (reference sequence). CDR3 amino acids: CGSSQIAGGGETQYF. DNA for the CDR3: TGTGGCAGCAGCCAGATAGCGGGAGGGGGAGAGACCCAGTACTTC.

The chain recombines TRBV11-2 with TRBJ1-5; D unclear. This CDR3 contains 14 residues. Trimming took 8 bases from V and 8 from J, leaving 19 bases between them. CDR1 is SGHAT, CDR2 FQNNGV, per germline. CDR3 residues: CASGTGRLPEPQHF. The CDR3 nucleotides read TGTGCCAGCGGCACCGGACGTTTGCCCGAGCCCCAGCATTTT. Based on the CDR3 plus reference TRBV11-2 and TRBJ1-5, the full variable domain is EAGVAQSPRYKIIEKRQSVAFWCNPISGHATLYWYQQILGQGPKLLIQFQNNGVVDDSQLPKDRFSAERLKGVDSTLKIQPAKLEDSAVYLCASGTGRLPEPQHFGDGTRLSIL.

Regarding this clonotype: As the CDR3 is not closed by the conserved phenylalanine or tryptophan, this likely results from a read error. CDR3 loop: CASGLTGSAETQYI. As DNA, the CDR3 is TGTGCCAGCGGACTGACAGGGTCCGCGGAGACCCAGTACATC. The genes are TRBV11-2 and TRBJ2-5, with 7 nucleotides matching TRBD1. The CDR3 runs to 14 residues. Germline CDR1 and CDR2: SGHAT and FQNNGV. V lost 8 bases to trimming and J lost 5 bases; unmatched junction nucleotides: 11.

In its sample, this clonotype was seen once. At one end, the junction sequence differs from germline, possibly due to a read error. V and J are TRBV10-2 and TRBJ2-3; 8 positions match TRBD2. The CDR3 length is 17 residues. CDR1 is WSHSY and CDR2 is SAAADI in the germline V gene. In DNA, the CDR3 is TGCGCCAGCAGTGCCCGAGAGCGGGAGCTCTACACAGTTACGCAATATTTT. Its protein is CASSARERELYTVTQYF.

Worth noting for this clonotype: An end of the junction differs from the germline gene, which may be a read error. V gene TRBV5-6 combines with J gene TRBJ2-1; 7 bases map to TRBD1. There are 15 residues in the CDR3. Germline loops: CDR1 SGHDT, CDR2 YYEEEE. The CDR3 region is CASNLGDRAYNEQFF. The CDR3, as DNA: TGTGCCAGCAACTTGGGTGACAGGGCATACAATGAGCAGTTCTTC.

As concerns this clonotype: A clone one base away is much larger, so this may be a read error. The J gene is TRBJ2-7, the V gene TRBV5-5; no firm D call. The CDR3 has 14 residues. The germline V gene has CDR1 SGHKS and CDR2 YYEKEE (reference sequence). CDR3 bases: TGTGCCAGCAGCTTAGAAGTGCAATCCTACGGGCAGTACTTC. It codes for CASSLEVQSYGQYF.

As for this clonotype: With a much larger clone just one base away, this may be a read error. This sequence joins TRBV5-1 and TRBJ1-1; 7 bases are shared with TRBD1. The germline V gene encodes CDR1 SGHRS and CDR2 YFSETQ. The CDR3 is 14 residues long. The CDR3 region is CAGSEGGANTEAFF. The CDR3 bases are TGCGCCGGCAGCGAAGGGGGCGCGAACACTGAAGCTTTCTTT.

About this clonotype itself: Its ends do not fully match the called genes, so a read error is possible. The chain recombines TRBV11-1 with TRBJ2-1, with 11 bases identical to TRBD2. The V gene's germline CDR1 is SGHAT and CDR2 FQDESV (reference sequence). The CDR3 is made up of 15 amino acids. The CDR3 reads CAGSHSGRAYNEQFF. CDR3 DNA: TGTGCCGGCAGCCATAGCGGGAGGGCCTACAATGAGCAGTTCTTC.

This clonotype was seen ten or more times. V is TRBV5-4 and J is TRBJ2-1; no clear D gene. Germline lookup yields CDR1 SGHNT and CDR2 YYREEE (reference sequence). The CDR3 loop spans 15 amino acids. V was pared by 4 bases and J by 4 bases, with 15 bases between. The CDR3 spells CASSLRRALYNEQFF. Written as DNA, the CDR3 is TGTGCCAGCAGCCTCCGACGGGCATTATACAATGAGCAGTTCTTC.

Of note for this clonotype: A read error may account for a junction end that differs from germline. This chain links TRBV7-8 with TRBJ2-7; 7 bases are a match to TRBD2. The CDR3 runs 15 residues. CDR1 and CDR2 (germline): SGHVS, FQNEAQ. In DNA, the CDR3 is TGTGCCAGCAGCCCGGGGTCGGCTAGCGGTTACGGGCAGTACTTC. Translating gives CASSPGSASGYGQYF.

This clonotype was seen ten or more times. V gene TRBV28 combines with J gene TRBJ2-7; 10 nucleotides line up with TRBD2. Per the germline V gene, CDR1 is MDHEN and CDR2 is SYDVKM. J gave up 0 bases and V 6 bases, and 8 bases lay outside the gene matches. The CDR3 covers 16 residues. The CDR3 protein is CASRRPSGSRSYEQYF. The DNA for the CDR3 is TGTGCCAGCAGACGTCCTAGCGGGAGCCGCTCCTACGAGCAGTACTTC.

This sequence joins TRBV7-9 and TRBJ1-1, with 8 bases matching TRBD1. Germline loops: CDR1 SEHNR, CDR2 FQNEAQ (reference sequence). CDR3 length equals 12 residues. V dropped 7 bases and J dropped 11; count of bases not matched to a gene: 9. CDR3 region: CASNPETGDAFF. The DNA of the CDR3 is TGTGCCAGCAACCCAGAGACAGGGGACGCTTTCTTT.